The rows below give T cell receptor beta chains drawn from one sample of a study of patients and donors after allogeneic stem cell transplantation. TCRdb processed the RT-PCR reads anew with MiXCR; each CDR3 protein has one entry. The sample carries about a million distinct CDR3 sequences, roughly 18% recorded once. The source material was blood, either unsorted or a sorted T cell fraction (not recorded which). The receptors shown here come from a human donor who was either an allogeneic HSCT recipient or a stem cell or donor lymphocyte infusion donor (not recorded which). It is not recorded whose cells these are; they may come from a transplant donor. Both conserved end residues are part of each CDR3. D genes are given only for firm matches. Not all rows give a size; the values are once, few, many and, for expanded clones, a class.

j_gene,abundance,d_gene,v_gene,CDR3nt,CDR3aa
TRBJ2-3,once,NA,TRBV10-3,TGTGCCATCAGGCGGGACTCCACAGATACGCAGTATTTT,CAIRRDSTDTQYF
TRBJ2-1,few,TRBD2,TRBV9,TGTGCCAGCAGCCTTAATAGCGGGGCCTACAATGAGCAGTTCTTC,CASSLNSGAYNEQFF
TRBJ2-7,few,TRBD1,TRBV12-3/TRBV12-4,TGTGCCAGCACCGCCGGACAGGGTGGAGTTTCCTACGAGCAGTACTTC,CASTAGQGGVSYEQYF
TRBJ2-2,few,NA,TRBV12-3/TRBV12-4,TGTGCCAGCAGACCCCGACTAGGGCGGGGGCAGAACACCGGGGAGCTGTTTTTT,CASRPRLGRGQNTGELFF
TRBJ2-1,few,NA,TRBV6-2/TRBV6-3,TGTGCCAGCAGTTACTCCCCTGCGGGTTACAATGAGCAGTTCTTC,CASSYSPAGYNEQFF
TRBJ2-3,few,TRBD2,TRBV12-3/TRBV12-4,TGTGCCAGCAGGGAGGGACTAGCGGGAGTTGGTACAGATACGCAGTATTTT,CASREGLAGVGTDTQYF
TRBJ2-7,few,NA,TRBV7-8,TGTGCCAGCAGCTTACGCCAGGGGAGAGTCTACGAGCAGTACTTC,CASSLRQGRVYEQYF
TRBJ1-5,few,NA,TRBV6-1,TGTGCCAGCAGGGGGGGGCAGGGGAGCAATCAGCCCCAGCATTTT,CASRGGQGSNQPQHF
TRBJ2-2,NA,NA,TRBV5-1,TGCGCCAGCAGCCCCGCAATCTCGGGCACCGGGGAGCTGTTTTTT,CASSPAISGTGELFF
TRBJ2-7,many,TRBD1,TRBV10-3,TGTGCCATCAGTGAGCGACGCACAGGGGGCGGCATTGGCTACGAGCAGTACTTC,CAISERRTGGGIGYEQYF